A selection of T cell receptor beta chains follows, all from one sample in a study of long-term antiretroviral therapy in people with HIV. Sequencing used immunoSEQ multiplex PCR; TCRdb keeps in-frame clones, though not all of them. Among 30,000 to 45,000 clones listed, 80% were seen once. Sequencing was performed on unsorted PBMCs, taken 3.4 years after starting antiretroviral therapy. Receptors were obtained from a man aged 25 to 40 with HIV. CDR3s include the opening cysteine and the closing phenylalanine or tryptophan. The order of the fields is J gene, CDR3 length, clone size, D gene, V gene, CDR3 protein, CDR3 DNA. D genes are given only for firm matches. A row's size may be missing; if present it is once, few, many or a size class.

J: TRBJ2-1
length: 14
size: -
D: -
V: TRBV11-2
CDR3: CASQRETFYNEQFF
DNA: TGTGCCAGCCAAAGGGAAACCTTCTACAATGAGCAGTTCTTC

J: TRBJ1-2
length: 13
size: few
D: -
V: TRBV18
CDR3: CASSPGAGYGYTF
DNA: TGTGCCAGCTCACCCGGGGCAGGCTATGGCTACACCTTC

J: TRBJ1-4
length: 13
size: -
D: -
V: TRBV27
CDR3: CASSLREGEKLFF
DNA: TGTGCCAGCAGCCTCAGGGAGGGGGAAAAACTGTTTTTT

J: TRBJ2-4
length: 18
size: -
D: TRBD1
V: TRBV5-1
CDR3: CASSLDRTGGRELNIQYF
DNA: TGCGCCAGCAGCTTGGACCGGACAGGGGGCCGGGAACTAAACATTCAGTACTTC

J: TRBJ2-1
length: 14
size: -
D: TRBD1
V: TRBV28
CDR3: CASRIIQGIGEQFF
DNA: TGTGCCAGCAGGATAATACAGGGGATTGGGGAGCAGTTCTTC

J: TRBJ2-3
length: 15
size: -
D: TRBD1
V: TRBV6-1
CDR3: CASSLTGILTDTQYF
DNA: TGTGCCAGCAGCTTGACAGGGATCCTCACAGATACGCAGTATTTT

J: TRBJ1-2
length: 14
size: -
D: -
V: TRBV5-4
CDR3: CASSLSGRNYGYTF
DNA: TGTGCCAGCAGCTTGTCAGGGAGGAACTATGGCTACACCTTC

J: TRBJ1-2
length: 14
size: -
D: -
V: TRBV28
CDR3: CASSLSGLRVGYTF
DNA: TGTGCCAGTAGTTTAAGTGGACTCCGTGTGGGCTACACCTTC

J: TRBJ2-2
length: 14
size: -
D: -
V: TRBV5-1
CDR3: CASSPTGVTGELFF
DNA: TGCGCCAGCAGCCCGACTGGGGTAACCGGGGAGCTGTTTTTT

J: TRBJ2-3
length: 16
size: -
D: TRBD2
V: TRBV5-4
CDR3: CASSLRISGSGDTQYF
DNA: TGTGCCAGCAGCCTAAGGATAAGCGGGAGCGGAGATACGCAGTATTTT

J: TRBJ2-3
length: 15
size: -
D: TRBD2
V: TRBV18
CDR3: CASSPRTSDTDTQYF
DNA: TGTGCCAGCTCACCTAGGACTAGCGATACAGATACGCAGTATTTT

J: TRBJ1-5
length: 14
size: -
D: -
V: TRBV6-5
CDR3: CASSYRAQNQPQHF
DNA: TGTGCCAGCAGTTACAGGGCACAGAATCAGCCCCAGCATTTT

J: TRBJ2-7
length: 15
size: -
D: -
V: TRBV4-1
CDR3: CASSQDPGAGREQYF
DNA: TGCGCCAGCAGCCAAGACCCCGGGGCGGGTCGGGAGCAGTACTTC

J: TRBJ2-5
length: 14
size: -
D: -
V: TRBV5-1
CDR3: CASKGYTFEETQYF
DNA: TGCGCCAGCAAGGGTTACACATTTGAAGAGACCCAGTACTTC

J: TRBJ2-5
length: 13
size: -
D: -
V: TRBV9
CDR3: CASSVGTMGTQYF
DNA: TGTGCCAGCAGCGTAGGGACTATGGGGACCCAGTACTTC

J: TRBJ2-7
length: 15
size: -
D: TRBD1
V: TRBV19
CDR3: CASSPGQGSSYEQYF
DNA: TGTGCCAGTAGTCCGGGACAGGGGAGCTCCTACGAGCAGTACTTC

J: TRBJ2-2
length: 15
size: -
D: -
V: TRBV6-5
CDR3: CASSYEQGFTGELFF
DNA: TGTGCCAGCAGTTATGAGCAGGGGTTCACCGGGGAGCTGTTTTTT

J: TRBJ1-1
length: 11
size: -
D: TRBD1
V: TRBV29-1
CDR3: CGGTDNTEAFF
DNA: TGCGGAGGGACAGACAACACTGAAGCTTTCTTT

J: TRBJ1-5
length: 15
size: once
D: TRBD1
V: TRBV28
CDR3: CASSLVQGGNQPQHF
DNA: TGTGCCAGCAGTTTGGTACAGGGGGGCAATCAGCCCCAGCATTTT

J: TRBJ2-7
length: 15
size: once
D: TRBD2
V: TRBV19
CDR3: CASSTGGGTSYEQYF
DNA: TGTGCCAGTAGCACGGGCGGGGGAACCAGCTACGAGCAGTACTTC

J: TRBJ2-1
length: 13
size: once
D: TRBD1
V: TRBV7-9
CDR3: CASTLNRGNEQFF
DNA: TGTGCCAGCACATTAAACAGGGGCAATGAGCAGTTCTTC

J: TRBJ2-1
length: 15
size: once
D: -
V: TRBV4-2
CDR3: CASSQGVQLNNEQFF
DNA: TGTGCCAGCAGCCAAGGGGTACAGCTAAACAATGAGCAGTTCTTC

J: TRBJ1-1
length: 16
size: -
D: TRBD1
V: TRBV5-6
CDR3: CASSEVDRGLSTEAFF
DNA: TGTGCCAGCAGCGAGGTGGACAGGGGGCTATCTACTGAAGCTTTCTTT

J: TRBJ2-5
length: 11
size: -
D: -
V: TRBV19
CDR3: CASRNQETQYF
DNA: TGTGCCAGTAGAAACCAAGAGACCCAGTACTTC

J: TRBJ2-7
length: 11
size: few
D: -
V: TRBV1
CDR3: CTSSARYEQYF
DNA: TGCACCAGCAGCGCCCGCTACGAGCAGTACTTC

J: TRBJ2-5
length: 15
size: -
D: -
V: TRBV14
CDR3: CASSRDWRGSETQYF
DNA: TGTGCCAGCAGCCGAGACTGGCGGGGATCAGAGACCCAGTACTTC

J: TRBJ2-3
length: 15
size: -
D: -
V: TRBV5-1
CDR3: CASSLEGKGTDTQYF
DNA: TGCGCCAGCAGCTTGGAAGGAAAAGGCACAGATACGCAGTATTTT

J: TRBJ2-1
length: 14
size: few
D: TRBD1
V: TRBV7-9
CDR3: CASSSWTGDSEQFF
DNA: TGTGCCAGCAGCTCCTGGACAGGGGACTCTGAGCAGTTCTTC

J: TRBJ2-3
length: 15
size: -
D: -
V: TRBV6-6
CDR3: CASSLRQVGSDTQYF
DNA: TGTGCCAGCAGTCTACGACAGGTTGGTTCAGATACGCAGTATTTT

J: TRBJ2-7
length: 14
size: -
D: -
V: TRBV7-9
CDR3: CASSLAVYSYEQYF
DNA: TGTGCCAGCAGCTTAGCCGTCTATAGCTACGAGCAGTACTTC

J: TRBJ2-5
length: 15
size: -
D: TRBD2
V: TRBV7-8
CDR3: CASSTRGSGKETQYF
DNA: TGTGCCAGCAGTACCCGGGGTAGCGGGAAAGAGACCCAGTACTTC

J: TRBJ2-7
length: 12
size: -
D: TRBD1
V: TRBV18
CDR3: CASSVDRVEQYF
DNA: TGTGCCAGCTCAGTGGACAGGGTCGAGCAGTACTTC

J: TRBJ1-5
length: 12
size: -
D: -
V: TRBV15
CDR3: CATSRDLKPQHF
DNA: TGTGCCACCAGCAGAGATCTTAAGCCCCAGCATTTT

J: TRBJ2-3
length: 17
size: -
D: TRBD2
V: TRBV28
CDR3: CASSSSPRTSGRDTQYF
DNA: TGTGCCAGCAGTTCATCACCCCGGACTAGCGGGAGAGATACGCAGTATTTT

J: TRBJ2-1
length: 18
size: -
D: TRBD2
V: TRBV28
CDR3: CASSLWGGYASGRNEQFF
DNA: TGTGCCAGCAGTTTATGGGGGGGTTATGCTAGCGGGAGAAATGAGCAGTTCTTC

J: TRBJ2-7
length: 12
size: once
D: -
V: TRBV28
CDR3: CASSFGTYEQYF
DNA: TGTGCCAGCAGTTTCGGCACCTACGAGCAGTACTTC

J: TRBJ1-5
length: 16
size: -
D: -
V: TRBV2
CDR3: CASSPIRAPFPQPQHF
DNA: TGTGCCAGCAGTCCCATCCGGGCCCCATTCCCGCAGCCCCAGCATTTT

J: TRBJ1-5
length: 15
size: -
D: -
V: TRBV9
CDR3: CASSVGGSVAGPQHF
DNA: TGTGCCAGCAGCGTAGGAGGTTCCGTAGCAGGGCCCCAGCATTTT

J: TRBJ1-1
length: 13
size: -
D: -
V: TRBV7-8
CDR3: CASSLGANTEAFF
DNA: TGTGCCAGCAGCTTAGGGGCGAACACTGAAGCTTTCTTT

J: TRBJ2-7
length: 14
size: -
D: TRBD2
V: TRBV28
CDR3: CASRGGLVSYEQYF
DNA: TGTGCCAGCAGGGGGGGACTAGTGAGCTACGAGCAGTACTTC

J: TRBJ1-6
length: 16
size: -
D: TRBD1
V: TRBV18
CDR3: CASSPPRGTGPSPLHF
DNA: TGTGCCAGCTCACCACCGAGGGGGACAGGTCCTTCACCCCTCCACTTT

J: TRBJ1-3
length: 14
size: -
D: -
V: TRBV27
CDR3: CASSLAGSGNTIYF
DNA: TGTGCCAGCAGTTTAGCGGGTTCTGGAAACACCATATATTTT